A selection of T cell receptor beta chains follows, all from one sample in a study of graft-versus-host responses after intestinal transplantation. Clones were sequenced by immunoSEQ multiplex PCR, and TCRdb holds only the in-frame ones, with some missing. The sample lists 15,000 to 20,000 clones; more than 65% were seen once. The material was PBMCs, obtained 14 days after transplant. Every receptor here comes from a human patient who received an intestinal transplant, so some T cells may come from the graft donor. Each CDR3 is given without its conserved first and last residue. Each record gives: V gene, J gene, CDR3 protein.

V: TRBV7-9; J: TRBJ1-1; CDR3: ASSLALNTEAF
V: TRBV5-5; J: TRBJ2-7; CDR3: ASSLVGGPYEQY
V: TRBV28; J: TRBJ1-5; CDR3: ASSRTADNQPQH
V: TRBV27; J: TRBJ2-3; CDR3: ASSFNSRGTDTQY
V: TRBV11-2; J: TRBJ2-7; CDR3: ASSLPRMGRGPYEQY
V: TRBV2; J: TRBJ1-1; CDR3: ASSETGIAEAF
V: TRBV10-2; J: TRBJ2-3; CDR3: ASERGGATDTQY
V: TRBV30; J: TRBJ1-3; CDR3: AWSNGISGNTIY
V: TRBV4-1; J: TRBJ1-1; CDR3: ASSQSPGTYTEAF
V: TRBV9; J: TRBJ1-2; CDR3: ASSVLDRGFNYGYT
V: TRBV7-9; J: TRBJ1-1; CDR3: ASSFWTGSEAF
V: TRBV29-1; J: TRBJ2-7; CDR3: SVPGTGDSTYEQY
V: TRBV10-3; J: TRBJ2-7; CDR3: AISELAEQY
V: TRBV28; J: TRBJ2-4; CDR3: ASSLTGVAKNIQY
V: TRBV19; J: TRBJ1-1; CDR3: ASSTWTEVYDTEAF
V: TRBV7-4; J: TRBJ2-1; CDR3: ASSSRNYNEQF
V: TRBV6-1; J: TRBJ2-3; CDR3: ASSESSGSTDTQY
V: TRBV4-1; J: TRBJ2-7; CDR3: ASSQVAGRFYEQY
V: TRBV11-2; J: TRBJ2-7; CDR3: ASSSTSGRAYEQY
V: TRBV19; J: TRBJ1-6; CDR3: ASAGVYNSPLH
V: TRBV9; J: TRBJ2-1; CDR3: ASSVAGTSNNEQF
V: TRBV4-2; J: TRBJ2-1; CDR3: ASSQEDVGRSSYNEQF
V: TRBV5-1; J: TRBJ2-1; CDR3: ASSLATGLYNEQF
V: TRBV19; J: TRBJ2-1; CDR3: ASSSGSSYNEQF
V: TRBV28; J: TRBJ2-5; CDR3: ASSLRGAWWVKTQY
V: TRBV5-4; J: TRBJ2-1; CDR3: ASSPPAGGVYNEQF
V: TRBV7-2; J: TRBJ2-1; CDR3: ASSLAGGGNEQF
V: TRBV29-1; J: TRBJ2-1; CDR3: SVETSDEQF
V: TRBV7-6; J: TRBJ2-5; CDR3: ATLGGETQY
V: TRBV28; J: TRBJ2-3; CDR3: ASSLPDADTQY
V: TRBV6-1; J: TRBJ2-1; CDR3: ASTEGGTTGNEQF
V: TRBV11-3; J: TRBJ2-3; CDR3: ASSLGRSTDTQY
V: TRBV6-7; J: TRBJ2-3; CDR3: ASSPSWAGSTDTQY
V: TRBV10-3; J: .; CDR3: AISEQVDSHPSSYEQY
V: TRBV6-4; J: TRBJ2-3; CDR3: ASSPAGSTDTQY
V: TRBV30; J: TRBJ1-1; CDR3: AWIQKGPTEAF